This T cell receptor beta chain was captured in a study of radiation and T cells in renal cell carcinoma. Turning to the study itself: Nephrectomy followed 15 Gy stereotactic body radiation by 4 weeks. Study results and caveats: Top tumor clonotypes rose in blood 2 weeks post-radiation, then contracted. Without pretreatment biopsies, baseline tumor clonotype presence was undetermined.

Generated by immunoSEQ multiplex PCR, the TCRdb table keeps only in-frame clones and is missing some. This table has 85,000 to 100,000 clones, approximately 86% appearing once. In regard to this clone: Its antigen is not known.

The CDR3 runs to 16 residues. The V gene end was trimmed by 3 bases and the J gene end by 5 bases; junction bases not matched to a gene: 10. Germline CDR1 reads SGHRS; CDR2 reads YFSETQ. The time point was: baseline pretreatment blood. Treatment described: 15 Gy SBRT to primary tumor, nephrectomy 4 weeks later. Clear cell pathology was present in this patient's renal cell carcinoma. The sequence came from a man aged 50-59 years with renal cell carcinoma. The source was blood, collected from a patient whose treatment included radiotherapy and nephrectomy. The chain uses TRBV5-1 and TRBJ2-5; 10 bases map to TRBD2. CDR3 bases: TGCGCCAGCAGCTGGGGTGGAACTAGCGGGATGGAGACCCAGTACTTC. Its translation: CASSWGGTSGMETQYF.